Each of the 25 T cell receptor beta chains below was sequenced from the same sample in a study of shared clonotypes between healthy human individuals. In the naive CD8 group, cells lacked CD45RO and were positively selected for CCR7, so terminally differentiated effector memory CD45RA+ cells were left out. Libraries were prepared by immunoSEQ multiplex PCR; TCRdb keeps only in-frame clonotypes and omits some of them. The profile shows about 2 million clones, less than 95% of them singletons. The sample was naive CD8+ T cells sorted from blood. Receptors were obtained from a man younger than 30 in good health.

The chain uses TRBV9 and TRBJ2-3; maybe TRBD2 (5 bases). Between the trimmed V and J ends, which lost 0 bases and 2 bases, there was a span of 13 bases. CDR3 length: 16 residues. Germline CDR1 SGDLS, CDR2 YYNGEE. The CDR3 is CASSVGGPQATDTQYF. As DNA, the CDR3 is TGTGCCAGCAGCGTAGGCGGGCCTCAAGCCACAGATACGCAGTATTTT.

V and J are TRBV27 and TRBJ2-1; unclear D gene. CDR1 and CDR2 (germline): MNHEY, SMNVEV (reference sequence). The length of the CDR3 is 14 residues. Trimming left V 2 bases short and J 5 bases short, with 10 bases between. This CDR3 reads CASSLGLHHNEQFF. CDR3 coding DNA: TGTGCCAGCAGTTTAGGGCTGCACCACAATGAGCAGTTCTTC.

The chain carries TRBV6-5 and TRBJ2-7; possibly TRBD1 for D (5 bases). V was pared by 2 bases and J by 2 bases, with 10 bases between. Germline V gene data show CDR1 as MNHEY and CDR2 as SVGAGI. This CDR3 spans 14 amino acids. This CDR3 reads CASSYITGAYEQYF. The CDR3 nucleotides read TGTGCCAGCAGTTACATCACAGGAGCCTACGAGCAGTACTTC.

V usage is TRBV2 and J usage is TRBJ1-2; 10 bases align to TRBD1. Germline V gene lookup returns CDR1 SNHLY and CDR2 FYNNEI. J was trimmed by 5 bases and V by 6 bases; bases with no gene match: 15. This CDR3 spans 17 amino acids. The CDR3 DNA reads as TGTGCCAGCAGGCCTGACAGGGGGCGAGTCCAGGTATATGGCTACACCTTC. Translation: CASRPDRGRVQVYGYTF.

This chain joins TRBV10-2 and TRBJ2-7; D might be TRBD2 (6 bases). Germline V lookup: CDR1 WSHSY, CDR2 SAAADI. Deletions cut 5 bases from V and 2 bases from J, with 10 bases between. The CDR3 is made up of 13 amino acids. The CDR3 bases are TGCGCCAGCAGTCCCGGAGGGGCCTACGAGCAGTACTTC. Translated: CASSPGGAYEQYF.

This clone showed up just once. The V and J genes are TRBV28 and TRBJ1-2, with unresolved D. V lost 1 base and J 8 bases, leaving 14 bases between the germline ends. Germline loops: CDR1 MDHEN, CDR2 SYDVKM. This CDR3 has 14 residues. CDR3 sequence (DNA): TGTGCCAGCAGTTTATTGGACGGCTCTAACGGCTACACCTTC. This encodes CASSLLDGSNGYTF.

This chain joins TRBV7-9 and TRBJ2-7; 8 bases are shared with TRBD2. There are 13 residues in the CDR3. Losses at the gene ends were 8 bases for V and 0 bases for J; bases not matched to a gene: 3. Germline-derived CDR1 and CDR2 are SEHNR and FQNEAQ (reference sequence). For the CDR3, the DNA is TGTGCCAGCGAGCTAGCGGGCTCCTACGAGCAGTACTTC. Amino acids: CASELAGSYEQYF.

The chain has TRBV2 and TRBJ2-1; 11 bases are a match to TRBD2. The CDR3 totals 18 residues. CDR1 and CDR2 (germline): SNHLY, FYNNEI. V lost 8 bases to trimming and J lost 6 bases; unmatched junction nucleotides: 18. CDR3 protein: CASDVGTSGTRRGNEQFF. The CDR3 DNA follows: TGTGCCAGCGACGTCGGGACTAGCGGCACCCGGAGGGGCAATGAGCAGTTCTTC.

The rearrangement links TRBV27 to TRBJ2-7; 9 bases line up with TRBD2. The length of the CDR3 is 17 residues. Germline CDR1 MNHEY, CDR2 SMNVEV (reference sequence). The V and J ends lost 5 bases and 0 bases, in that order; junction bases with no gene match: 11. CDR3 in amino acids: CASSPLRLAVLSYEQYF. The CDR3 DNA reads TGTGCCAGCAGTCCCCTGCGACTAGCGGTGCTCTCCTACGAGCAGTACTTC.

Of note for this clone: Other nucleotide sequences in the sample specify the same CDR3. For the CDR3, the DNA is TGTGCCAGCAGTTACGACAGGACCTACGAGCAGTACTTC. Its protein product is CASSYDRTYEQYF. The chain couples TRBV6-5 to TRBJ2-7; D might be TRBD1 (6 bases). Germline V gives CDR1 MNHEY, CDR2 SVGAGI. Trimming removed 2 bases at V and 2 bases at J, with 7 bases between. This CDR3 region has 13 residues.

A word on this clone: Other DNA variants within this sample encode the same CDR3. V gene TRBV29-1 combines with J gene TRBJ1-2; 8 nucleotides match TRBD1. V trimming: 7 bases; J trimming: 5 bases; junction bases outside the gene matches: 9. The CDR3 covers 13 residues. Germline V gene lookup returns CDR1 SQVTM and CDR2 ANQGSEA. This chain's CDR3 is CSGGTGSLYGYTF. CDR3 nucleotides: TGCAGCGGGGGGACAGGAAGTCTTTATGGCTACACCTTC.

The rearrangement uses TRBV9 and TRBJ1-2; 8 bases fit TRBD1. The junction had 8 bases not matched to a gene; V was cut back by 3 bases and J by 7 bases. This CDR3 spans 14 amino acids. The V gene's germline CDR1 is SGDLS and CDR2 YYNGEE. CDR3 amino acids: CASSDSSGTGGYTF. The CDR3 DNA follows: TGTGCCAGCAGCGACTCCTCCGGGACAGGTGGCTACACCTTC.

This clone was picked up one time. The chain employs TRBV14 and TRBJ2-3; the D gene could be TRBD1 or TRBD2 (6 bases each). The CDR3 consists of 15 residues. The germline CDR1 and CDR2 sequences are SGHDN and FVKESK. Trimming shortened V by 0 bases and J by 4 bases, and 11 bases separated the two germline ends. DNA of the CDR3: TGTGCCAGCAGCCAAGAAACGGGGGCAGCAGATACGCAGTATTTT. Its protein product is CASSQETGAADTQYF.

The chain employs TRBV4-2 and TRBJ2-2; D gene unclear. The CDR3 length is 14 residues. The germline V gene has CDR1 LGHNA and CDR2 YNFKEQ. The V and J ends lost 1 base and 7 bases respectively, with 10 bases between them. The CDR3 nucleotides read TGTGCCAGCAGCCAAGGGCTTCTAGTCGGGGAGCTGTTTTTT. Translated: CASSQGLLVGELFF.

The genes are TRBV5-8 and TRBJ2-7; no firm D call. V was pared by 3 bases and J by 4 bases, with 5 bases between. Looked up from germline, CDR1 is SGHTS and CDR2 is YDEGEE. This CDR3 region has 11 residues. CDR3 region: CASSSKYEQYF. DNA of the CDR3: TGTGCCAGCAGCTCTAAATACGAGCAGTACTTC.

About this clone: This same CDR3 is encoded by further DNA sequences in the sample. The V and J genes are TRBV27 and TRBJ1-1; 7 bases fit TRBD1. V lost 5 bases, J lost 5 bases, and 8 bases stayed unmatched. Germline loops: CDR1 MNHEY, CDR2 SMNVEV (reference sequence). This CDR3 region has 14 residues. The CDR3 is CASSPWTGGTEAFF. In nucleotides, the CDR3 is TGTGCCAGCAGTCCATGGACAGGCGGGACTGAAGCTTTCTTT.

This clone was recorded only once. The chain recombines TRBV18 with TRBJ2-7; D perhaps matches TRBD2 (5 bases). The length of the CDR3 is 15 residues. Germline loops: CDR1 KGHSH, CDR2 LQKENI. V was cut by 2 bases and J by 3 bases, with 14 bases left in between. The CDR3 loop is CASSPASGKGYEQYF. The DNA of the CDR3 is TGTGCCAGCTCACCAGCGTCGGGGAAGGGCTACGAGCAGTACTTC.

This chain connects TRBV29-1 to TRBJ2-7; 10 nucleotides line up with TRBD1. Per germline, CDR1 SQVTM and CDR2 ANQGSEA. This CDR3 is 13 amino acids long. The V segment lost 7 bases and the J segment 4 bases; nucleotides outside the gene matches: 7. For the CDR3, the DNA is TGCAGCGCCCTGACAGGGGGCAATTACGAGCAGTACTTC. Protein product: CSALTGGNYEQYF.

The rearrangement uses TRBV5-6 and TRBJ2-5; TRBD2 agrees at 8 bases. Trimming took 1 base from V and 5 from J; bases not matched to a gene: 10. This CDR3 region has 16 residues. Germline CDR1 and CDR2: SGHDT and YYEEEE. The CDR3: CASSLMSAGVFETQYF. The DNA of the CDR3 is TGTGCCAGCAGCTTGATGTCAGCGGGAGTTTTTGAGACCCAGTACTTC.

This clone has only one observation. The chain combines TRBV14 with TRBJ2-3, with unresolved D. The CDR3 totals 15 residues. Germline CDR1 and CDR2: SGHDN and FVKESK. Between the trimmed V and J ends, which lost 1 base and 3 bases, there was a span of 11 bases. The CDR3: CASSQVIGLTDTQYF. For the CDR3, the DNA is TGTGCCAGCAGCCAAGTGATCGGATTGACAGATACGCAGTATTTT.

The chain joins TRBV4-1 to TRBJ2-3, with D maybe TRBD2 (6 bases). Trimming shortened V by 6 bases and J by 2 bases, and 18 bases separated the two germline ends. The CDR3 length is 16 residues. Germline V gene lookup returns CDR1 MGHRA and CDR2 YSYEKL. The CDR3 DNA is TGCGCCAGCAGACCCAGTCCGGGACTGTCCACAGATACGCAGTATTTT. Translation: CASRPSPGLSTDTQYF.

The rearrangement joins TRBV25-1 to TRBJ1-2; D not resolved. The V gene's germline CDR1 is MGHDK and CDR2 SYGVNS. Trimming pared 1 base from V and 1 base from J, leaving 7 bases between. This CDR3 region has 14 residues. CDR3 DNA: TGTGCCAGCAGTGAATTGGCTCTTAACTATGGCTACACCTTC. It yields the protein CASSELALNYGYTF.

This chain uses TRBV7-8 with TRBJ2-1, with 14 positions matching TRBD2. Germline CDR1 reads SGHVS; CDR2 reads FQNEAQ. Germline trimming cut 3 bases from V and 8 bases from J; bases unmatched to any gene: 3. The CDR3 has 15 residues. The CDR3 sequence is CASSFLGLAGDEQFF. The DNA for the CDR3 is TGTGCCAGCAGCTTTTTGGGACTAGCGGGGGATGAGCAGTTCTTC.

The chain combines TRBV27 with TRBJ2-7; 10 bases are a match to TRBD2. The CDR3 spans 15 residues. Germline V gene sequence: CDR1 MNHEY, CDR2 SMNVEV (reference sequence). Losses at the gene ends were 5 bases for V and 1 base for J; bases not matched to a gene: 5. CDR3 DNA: TGTGCCAGCAGTCTAGCGGGAGTCGCTTCCTACGAGCAGTACTTC. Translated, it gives CASSLAGVASYEQYF.

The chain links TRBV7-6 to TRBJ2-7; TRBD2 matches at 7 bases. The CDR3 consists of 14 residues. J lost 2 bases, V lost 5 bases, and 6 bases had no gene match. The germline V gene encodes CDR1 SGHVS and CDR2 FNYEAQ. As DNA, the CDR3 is TGTGCCAGCAGCAGCGGGGTGGGTGCCTACGAGCAGTACTTC. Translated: CASSSGVGAYEQYF.